These T cell receptor beta chains were read from a single sample in a study of cytomegalovirus exposure and HLA in healthy donors. Data came from immunoSEQ multiplex PCR; TCRdb stores just in-frame clones and leaves some out. There are fewer than 200,000 clones in the sample; roughly 70% occur only once, and around 3% lies in the top ten. The sample consisted of PBMCs. All receptors derive from a woman aged 45-59 years in good health and CMV-seropositive. Each CDR3 is given with its conserved first and last residue. D genes are given only for firm matches. The size entry is marked missing in some rows and otherwise reads once, few, many or a size class.

CAINSGLQETQYF,TGTGCCATCAACTCCGGGTTACAAGAGACCCAGTACTTC,TRBJ2-5,NA,TRBV10-3,NA
CASSPTYQGTEAFF,TGTGCCAGCAGCCCAACCTACCAGGGCACTGAAGCTTTCTTT,TRBJ1-1,NA,TRBV21-1,NA
CASSPPPGDTQYF,TGCGCCAGCAGTCCCCCTCCCGGAGATACGCAGTATTTT,TRBJ2-3,NA,TRBV10-2,NA
CASSLTSPGQGKRAKNIQYF,TGTGCCAGCAGTCTAACATCCCCGGGACAGGGGAAGAGGGCCAAAAACATTCAGTACTTC,TRBJ2-4,NA,TRBV6-4,TRBD1
CASSPSQGEVSYGYTF,TGCGCCAGCAGTCCATCACAGGGGGAGGTATCCTATGGCTACACCTTC,TRBJ1-2,NA,TRBV23-1,TRBD1
CATSRAGTGRQTNEKLFF,TGTGCCACCAGCAGAGCCGGGACAGGGAGACAAACTAATGAAAAACTGTTTTTT,TRBJ1-4,NA,TRBV15,TRBD1
CASNKRGKETQYF,TGTGCCAGCAATAAGCGGGGGAAAGAGACCCAGTACTTC,TRBJ2-5,NA,TRBV9,TRBD2
CASSLGLAGEDTQYF,TGTGCCAGCAGCTTAGGGCTAGCGGGGGAAGATACGCAGTATTTT,TRBJ2-3,NA,TRBV7-7,TRBD2
CASSVARASGEKLFF,TGTGCCAGCAGTGTTGCCAGGGCCAGTGGGGAAAAACTGTTTTTT,TRBJ1-4,NA,TRBV2,NA
CASSQVDTYTGELFF,TGCGCCAGCAGCCAAGTGGACACCTACACCGGGGAGCTGTTTTTT,TRBJ2-2,NA,TRBV4-1,NA
CASSRNQGGVFF,TGTGCCAGTAGTAGAAATCAGGGTGGAGTGTTTTTT,TRBJ2-2,few,TRBV19,NA
CATRNSLSGNTIYF,TGTGCCACCCGGAACAGCCTCTCTGGAAACACCATATATTTT,TRBJ1-3,NA,TRBV6-1,NA
CASSLGSQGNQPQHF,TGTGCCAGCAGCTTAGGGTCGCAGGGCAATCAGCCCCAGCATTTT,TRBJ1-5,NA,TRBV7-2,NA
CASRDTGTSGYNEQFF,TGTGCCAGCAGGGACACCGGGACTAGCGGTTACAATGAGCAGTTCTTC,TRBJ2-1,NA,TRBV6-6,TRBD2
CASSAGTAYNEKLFF,TGCGCCAGCAGCGCCGGGACAGCTTATAATGAAAAACTGTTTTTT,TRBJ1-4,once,TRBV5-1,TRBD1
CASSFDRDGYTF,TGCGCCAGCAGCTTCGACAGGGACGGCTACACCTTC,TRBJ1-2,NA,TRBV5-1,TRBD1